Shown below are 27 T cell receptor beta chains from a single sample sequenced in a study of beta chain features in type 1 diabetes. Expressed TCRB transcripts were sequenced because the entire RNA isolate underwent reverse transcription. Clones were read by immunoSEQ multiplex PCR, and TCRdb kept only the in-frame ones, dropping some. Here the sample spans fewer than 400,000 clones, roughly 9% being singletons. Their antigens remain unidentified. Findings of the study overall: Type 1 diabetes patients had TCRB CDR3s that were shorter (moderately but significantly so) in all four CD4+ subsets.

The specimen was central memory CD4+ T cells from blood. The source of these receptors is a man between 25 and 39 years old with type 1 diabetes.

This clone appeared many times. For the CDR3, the DNA is TGTGCCAGCAGTTCCGGGACAGCGGCCAACGTCCTGACTTTC. This sequence encodes CASSSGTAANVLTF. The chain employs TRBV28 and TRBJ2-6; 7 nucleotides line up with TRBD1. This CDR3 region has 14 residues. J lost 6 bases, V lost 4 bases, and 3 bases had no gene match. Germline V CDR1 and CDR2: MDHEN, SYDVKM. The complete variable domain, with remaining parts taken from reference TRBV28 and TRBJ2-6, reads DVKVTQSSRYLVKRTGEKVFLECVQDMDHENMFWYRQDPGLGLRLIYFSYDVKMKEKGDIPEGYSVSREKKERFSLILESASTNQTSMYLCASSSGTAANVLTFGAGSRLTVL.

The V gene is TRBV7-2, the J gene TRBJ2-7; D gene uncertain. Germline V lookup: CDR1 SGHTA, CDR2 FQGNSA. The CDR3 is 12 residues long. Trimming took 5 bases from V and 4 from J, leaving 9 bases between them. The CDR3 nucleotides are TGTGCCAGCAGCCCCAACTCATACGAGCAGTACTTC. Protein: CASSPNSYEQYF.

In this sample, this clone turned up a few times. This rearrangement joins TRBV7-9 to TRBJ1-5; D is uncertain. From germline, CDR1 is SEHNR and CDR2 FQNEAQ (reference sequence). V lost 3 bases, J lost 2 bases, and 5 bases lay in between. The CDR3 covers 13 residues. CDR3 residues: CASSFAGNQPQHF. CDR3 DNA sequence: TGTGCCAGCAGCTTCGCCGGCAATCAGCCCCAGCATTTT.

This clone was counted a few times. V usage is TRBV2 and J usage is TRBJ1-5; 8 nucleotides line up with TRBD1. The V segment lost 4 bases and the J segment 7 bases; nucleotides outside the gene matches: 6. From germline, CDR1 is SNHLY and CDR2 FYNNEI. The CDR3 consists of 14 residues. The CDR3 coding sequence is TGTGCCAGCAGTGGGATTCAGGGGGCACAGCCCCAGCATTTT. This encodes CASSGIQGAQPQHF.

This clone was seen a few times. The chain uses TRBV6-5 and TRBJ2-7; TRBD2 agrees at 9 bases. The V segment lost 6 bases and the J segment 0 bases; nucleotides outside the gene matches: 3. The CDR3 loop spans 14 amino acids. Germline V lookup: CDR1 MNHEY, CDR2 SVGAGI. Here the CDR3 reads CASRRLADSYEQYF. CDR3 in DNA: TGTGCCAGCAGGAGACTAGCGGACTCCTACGAGCAGTACTTC.

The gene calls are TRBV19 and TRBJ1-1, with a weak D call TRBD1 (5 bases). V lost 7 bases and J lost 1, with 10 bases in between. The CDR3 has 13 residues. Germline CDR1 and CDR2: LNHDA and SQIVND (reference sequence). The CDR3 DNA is TGTGCCAGTATGTTCAGGGCGAACACTGAAGCTTTCTTT. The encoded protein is CASMFRANTEAFF.

CDR3 nucleotide sequence: TGTGCCAGCAGCGGTGTGCGGAATTCACCCCTCCACTTT. This sequence encodes CASSGVRNSPLHF. The chain links TRBV9 to TRBJ1-6, with D unclear. The CDR3 loop spans 13 amino acids. Trimming stripped 3 bases from V and 7 bases from J, with 8 bases between. Germline V lookup: CDR1 SGDLS, CDR2 YYNGEE.

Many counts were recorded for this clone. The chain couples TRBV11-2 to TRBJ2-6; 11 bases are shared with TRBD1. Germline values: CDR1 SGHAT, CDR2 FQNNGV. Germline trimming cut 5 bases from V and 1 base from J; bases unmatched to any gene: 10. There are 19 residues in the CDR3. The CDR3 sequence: CASSTLPGQGASGANVLTF. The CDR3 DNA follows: TGTGCCAGCAGCACTTTACCAGGACAGGGGGCTTCTGGGGCCAACGTCCTGACTTTC.

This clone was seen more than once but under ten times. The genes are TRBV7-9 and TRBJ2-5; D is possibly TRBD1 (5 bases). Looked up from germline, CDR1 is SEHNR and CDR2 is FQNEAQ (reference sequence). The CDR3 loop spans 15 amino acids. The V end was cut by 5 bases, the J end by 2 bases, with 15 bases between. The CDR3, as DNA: TGTGCCAGCAGCGTGGGCCCCTGGACACAAGAGACCCAGTACTTC. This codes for CASSVGPWTQETQYF. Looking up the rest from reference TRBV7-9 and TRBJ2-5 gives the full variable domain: DTGVSQNPRHKITKRGQNVTFRCDPISEHNRLYWYRQTLGQGPEFLTYFQNEAQLEKSRLLSDRFSAERPKGSFSTLEIQRTEQGDSAMYLCASSVGPWTQETQYFGPGTRLLVL.

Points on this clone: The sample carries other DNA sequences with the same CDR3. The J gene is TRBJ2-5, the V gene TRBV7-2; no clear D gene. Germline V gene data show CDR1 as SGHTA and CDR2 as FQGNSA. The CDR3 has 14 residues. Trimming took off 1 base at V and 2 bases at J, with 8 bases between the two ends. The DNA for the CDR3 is TGTGCCAGCAGCTTAGGCGGCCGGCAAGAGACCCAGTACTTC. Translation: CASSLGGRQETQYF.

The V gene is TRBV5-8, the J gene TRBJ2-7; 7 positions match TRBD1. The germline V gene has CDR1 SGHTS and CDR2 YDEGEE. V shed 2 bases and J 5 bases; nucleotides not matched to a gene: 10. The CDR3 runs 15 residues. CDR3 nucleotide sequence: TGTGCCAGCAGCTTTTACAGGGGCGCTGCAGACGAGCAGTACTTC. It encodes CASSFYRGAADEQYF.

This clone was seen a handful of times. This CDR3 is CATSPGGFTGELFF. Here the CDR3 DNA reads TGTGCCACCTCCCCGGGGGGTTTCACCGGGGAGCTGTTTTTT. The chain uses TRBV9 and TRBJ2-2; 7 bases agree with TRBD2. Germline trimming cut 9 bases from V and 4 bases from J; bases unmatched to any gene: 9. There are 14 residues in the CDR3. Germline lookup yields CDR1 SGDLS and CDR2 YYNGEE. Supplemented by reference TRBV9 and TRBJ2-2, the full variable domain reads DSGVTQTPKHLITATGQRVTLRCSPRSGDLSVYWYQQSLDQGLQFLIQYYNGEERAKGNILERFSAQQFPDLHSELNLSSLELGDSALYFCATSPGGFTGELFFGEGSRLTVL.

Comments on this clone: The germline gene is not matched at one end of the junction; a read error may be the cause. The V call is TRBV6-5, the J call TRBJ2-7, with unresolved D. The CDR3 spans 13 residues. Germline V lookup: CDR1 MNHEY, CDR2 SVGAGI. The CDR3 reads CASRKDGSYEQYF. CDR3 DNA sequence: TGCGCCAGCAGGAAGGACGGCTCCTACGAGCAGTACTTC.

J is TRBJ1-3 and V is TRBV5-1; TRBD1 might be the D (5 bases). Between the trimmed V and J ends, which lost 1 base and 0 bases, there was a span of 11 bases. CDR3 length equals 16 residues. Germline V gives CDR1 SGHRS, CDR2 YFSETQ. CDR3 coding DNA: TGCGCCAGCAGCTTGTCCGGGGGGAACTCTGGAAACACCATATATTTT. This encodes CASSLSGGNSGNTIYF.

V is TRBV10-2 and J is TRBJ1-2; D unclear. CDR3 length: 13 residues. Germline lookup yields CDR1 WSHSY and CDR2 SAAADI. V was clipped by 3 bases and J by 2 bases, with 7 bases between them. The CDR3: CASSDTGNYGYTF. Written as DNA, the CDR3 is TGCGCCAGCAGTGACACGGGGAACTATGGCTACACCTTC.

CDR3 nucleotides: TGTGCCAGCAGTGGAGACAGATCCTACAATGAGCAGTTCTTC. This sequence encodes CASSGDRSYNEQFF. The V gene is TRBV6-5, the J gene TRBJ2-1, with a possible D match to TRBD1 (5 bases). Trimming left V 5 bases short and J 1 base short, with 9 bases between. Germline assignment: CDR1 MNHEY and CDR2 SVGAGI. The CDR3 runs 14 residues.

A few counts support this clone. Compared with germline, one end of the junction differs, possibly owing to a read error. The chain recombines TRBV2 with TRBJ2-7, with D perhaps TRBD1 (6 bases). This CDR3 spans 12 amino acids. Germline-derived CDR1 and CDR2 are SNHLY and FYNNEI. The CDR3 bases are TGTGCCAGCAGCCCCGGGACAACAAGAGGGTCCTTC. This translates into CASSPGTTRGSF.

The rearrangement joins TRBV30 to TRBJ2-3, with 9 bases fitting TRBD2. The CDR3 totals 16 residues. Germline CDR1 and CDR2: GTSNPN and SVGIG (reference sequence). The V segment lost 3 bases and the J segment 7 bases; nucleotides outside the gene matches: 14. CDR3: CAWRPLAGDGGYTQYF. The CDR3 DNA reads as TGTGCCTGGAGGCCACTAGCGGGTGACGGGGGATATACGCAGTATTTT.

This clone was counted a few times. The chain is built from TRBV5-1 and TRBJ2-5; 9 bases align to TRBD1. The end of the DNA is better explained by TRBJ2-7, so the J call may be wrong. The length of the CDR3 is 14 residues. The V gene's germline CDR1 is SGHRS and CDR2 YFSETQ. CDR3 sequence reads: CASSPGTGRYEQYF. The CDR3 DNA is TGCGCCAGCAGCCCCGGGACAGGGCGATACGAGCAGTACTTC.

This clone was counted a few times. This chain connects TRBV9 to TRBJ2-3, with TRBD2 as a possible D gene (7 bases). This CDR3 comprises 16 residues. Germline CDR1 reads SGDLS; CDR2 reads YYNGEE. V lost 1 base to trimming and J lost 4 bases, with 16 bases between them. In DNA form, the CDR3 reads TGTGCCAGCAGCGTAACAGGGAGCGGGGTCCCAGATACGCAGTATTTT. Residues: CASSVTGSGVPDTQYF.

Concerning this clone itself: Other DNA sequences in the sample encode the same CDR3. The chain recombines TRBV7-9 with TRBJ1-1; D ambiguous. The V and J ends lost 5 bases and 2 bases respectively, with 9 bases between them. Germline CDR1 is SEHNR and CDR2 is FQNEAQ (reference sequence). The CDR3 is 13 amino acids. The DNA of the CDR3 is TGTGCCAGCAGCGCGAGCACCAACACTGAAGCTTTCTTT. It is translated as CASSASTNTEAFF.

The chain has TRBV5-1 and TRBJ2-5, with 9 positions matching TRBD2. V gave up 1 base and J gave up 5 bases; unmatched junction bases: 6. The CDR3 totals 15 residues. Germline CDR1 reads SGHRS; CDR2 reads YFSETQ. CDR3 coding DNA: TGCGCCAGCAGCTTGCTTGCTGGGACTAGCGAGACCCAGTACTTC. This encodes CASSLLAGTSETQYF. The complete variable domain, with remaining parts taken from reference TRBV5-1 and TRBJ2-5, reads KAGVTQTPRYLIKTRGQQVTLSCSPISGHRSVSWYQQTPGQGLQFLFEYFSETQRNKGNFPGRFSGRQFSNSRSEMNVSTLELGDSALYLCASSLLAGTSETQYFGPGTRLLVL.

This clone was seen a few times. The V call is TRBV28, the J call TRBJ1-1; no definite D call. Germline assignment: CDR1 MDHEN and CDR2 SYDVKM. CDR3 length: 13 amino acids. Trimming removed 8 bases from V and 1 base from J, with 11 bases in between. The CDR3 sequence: CASAGSENTEAFF. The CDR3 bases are TGTGCCAGCGCCGGGTCGGAGAACACTGAAGCTTTCTTT.

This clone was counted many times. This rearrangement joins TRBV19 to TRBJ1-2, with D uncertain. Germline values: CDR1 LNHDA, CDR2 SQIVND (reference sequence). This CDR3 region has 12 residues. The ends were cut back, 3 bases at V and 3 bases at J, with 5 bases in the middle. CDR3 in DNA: TGTGCCAGTAGTATGGCCTACTATGGCTACACCTTC. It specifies CASSMAYYGYTF.

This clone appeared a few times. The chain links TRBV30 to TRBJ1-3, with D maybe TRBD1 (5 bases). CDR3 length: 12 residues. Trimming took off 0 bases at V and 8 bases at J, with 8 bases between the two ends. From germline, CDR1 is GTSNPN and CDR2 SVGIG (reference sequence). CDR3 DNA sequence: TGTGCCTGGAGTGTTTCCAGGGACACCATATATTTT. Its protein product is CAWSVSRDTIYF.

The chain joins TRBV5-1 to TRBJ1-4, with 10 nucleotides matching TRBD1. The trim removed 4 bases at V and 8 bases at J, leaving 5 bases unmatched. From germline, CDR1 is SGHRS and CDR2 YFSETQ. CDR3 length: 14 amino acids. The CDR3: CASSQGQGFEKLFF. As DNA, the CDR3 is TGCGCCAGCAGCCAGGGACAGGGGTTCGAAAAACTGTTTTTT.

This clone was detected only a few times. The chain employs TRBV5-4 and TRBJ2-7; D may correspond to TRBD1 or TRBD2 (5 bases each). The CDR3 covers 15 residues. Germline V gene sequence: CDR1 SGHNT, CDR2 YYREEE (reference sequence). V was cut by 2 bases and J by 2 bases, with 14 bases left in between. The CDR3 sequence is CASSFGSGQTYEQYF. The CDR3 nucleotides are TGTGCCAGCAGCTTCGGGTCGGGGCAGACCTACGAGCAGTACTTC.